This TCR beta chain derives from a study of T cell clusters in autoimmune cytopenias. About the study: Per sample, median TRB depth was about 52,000 reads, yielding a median roughly 2,000 distinct clonotypes. General study results and limits: TRB repertoire shifts in secondary cytopenia and chronic lymphocytic leukemia mostly reflected lymphoma, not autoimmunity. The cluster-lack signature was not seen for secondary cytopenia versus chronic lymphocytic leukemia.

Some 38,000 genome equivalents of blood DNA were amplified for TRB. TRB rearrangements were amplified by touch-down multiplex PCR with mixed TRB-A/B primers. Following a re-call of the multiplex PCR reads, TCRdb has one entry per CDR3 protein and lacks DNA. The sample totals under 8,500 distinct CDR3 sequences. This clonotype is labeled medium-sized based on frequency. The antigen is not known. Germline CDR1 reads LNHDA; CDR2 reads SQIVND (reference sequence). This CDR3 spans 16 amino acids. The J gene is TRBJ1-2, the V gene TRBV19; TCRdb gives TRBD1 as the D gene, but with no DNA this cannot be confirmed. Sequenced material: peripheral blood. This TCR was sampled from a human donor with an autoimmune cytopenia or autoimmune hepatitis (not recorded which). CDR3 loop: CASSMSRVRGQRGYTF.